This TCR beta chain was recovered during a study of CD4 T cells in relation to SARS-CoV-2 and coronaviruses. Study-level background: Convalescent patients had median age around 42 years, range about 20 to 80.

The CDR3 is 16 amino acids. The germline V gene encodes CDR1 LNHDA and CDR2 SQIVND (reference sequence). The ends were cut back, 3 bases at V and 0 bases at J, with 12 bases in the middle. To note about this clone: Its cognate antigen is unknown.

Using immunoSEQ multiplex PCR, the repertoire was profiled, and TCRdb retains in-frame clones only, with some absent. The sample contains approximately 38,000 clones, 88% of which appear only once. Overall study findings and caveats: The assay detects memory recall responses, not culture-primed primary responses.

This sequence joins TRBV19 and TRBJ1-5; maybe TRBD1 (5 bases). The origin of this receptor is an adult with COVID-19. The sequenced material came from memory CD4+ T cells from PBMCs. The CDR3 sequence: CASSIQQEFSNQPQHF. CDR3 nucleotide sequence: TGTGCCAGTAGTATCCAACAGGAATTTAGCAATCAGCCCCAGCATTTT.